In this sample, the clone carrying this T cell receptor beta chain turned up a few times. The germline V and J ends were trimmed by 10 bases and 5 bases, with 15 bases remaining between them. CDR1 is KGHDR, CDR2 SFDVKD, per germline. The CDR3 is made up of 13 amino acids. The data stem from a study of T cells after yellow fever vaccination. The overall study: SMART-Seq v4 Ultra Low Input served to prepare low-cell-number fractions.

TCRdb reanalysed the 5' RACE reads using MiXCR and keeps one entry per CDR3 protein. The data contain about 340,000 distinct CDR3 sequences, around 12% of them seen just once; the ten biggest clones take up 3% to 4%. The source was CD4+ T cells sorted from PBMCs, collected 15 days after the yellow fever booster vaccination. The receptor's source is a man aged 18 to 35 who received the YFV17D yellow fever vaccine. This chain links TRBV24-1 with TRBJ2-3; tentative D call: TRBD1 (6 bases). The CDR3 sequence is CATQNQGIDTQYF. The CDR3 nucleotides are TGTGCCACGCAAAACCAGGGGATAGATACGCAGTATTTT.